The clone carrying this T cell receptor (beta chain) came up many times. Its specificity is unknown. CDR3 length: 13 residues. In germline, CDR1 is MNHEY, CDR2 SMNVEV (reference sequence). V lost 5 bases and J lost 6, with 14 bases in between. These data are taken from a study of CD8+CD57+ T cells in acquired aplastic anemia. The overall study: Recorded DNA amounts for sorted CD4+ and CD8+ cells had an average of 3.2 ug. Read counts for CD4+ cells (from healthy donors) averaged about 10.8 million. Notes on the study in general: Twenty-nine CD8+ CDR3 sequences were shared between patients and controls. CD8+ Simpson's diversity did not differ significantly between patients and controls.

Genomic DNA constituted the template upon which TCR beta VDJ and CDR3 profiling was performed. Using its own MiXCR run on the reads, TCRdb lists one record per CDR3 protein. The sample carries 55,000 to 80,000 distinct CDR3 sequences, 50% to 55% recorded once. This receptor was taken from a human donor in good health, serving as a control. Sequenced sample: sorted CD4+, CD8+, or CD8+CD57+ T cells (not recorded which) from PBMCs. The chain combines TRBV27 with TRBJ2-7; D is unclear. DNA for the CDR3: TGTGCCAGCAGTACTCCACCTAGAGCCGAGCAGTACTTC. It translates to CASSTPPRAEQYF.